The 20 T cell receptor beta chains below come from one sample, sequenced in a study of blood T cell repertoires in COVID-19. Libraries were prepared by immunoSEQ multiplex PCR; TCRdb keeps only in-frame clonotypes and omits some of them. The sample records about 240,000 clones, 86% being singletons. Sample: peripheral blood. The receptors stem from a man in his 60s with acute or convalescent COVID-19.

The chain combines TRBV9 with TRBJ1-5; possibly TRBD1 for D (6 bases). CDR1 SGDLS and CDR2 YYNGEE come from the germline V gene. Trimming removed 3 bases from V and 4 bases from J, with 11 bases in between. The length of the CDR3 is 14 residues. This CDR3 reads CASSESGANQPQHF. CDR3 nucleotides: TGTGCCAGCAGCGAGTCAGGGGCTAATCAGCCCCAGCATTTT.

V is TRBV5-1 and J is TRBJ1-1; D remains ambiguous. Trimming removed 0 bases at V and 1 base at J, with 4 bases between. There are 13 residues in the CDR3. Germline assignment: CDR1 SGHRS and CDR2 YFSETQ. CDR3 sequence reads: CASSLAENTEAFF. CDR3 bases: TGCGCCAGCAGCTTGGCAGAGAACACTGAAGCTTTCTTT.

The chain is built from TRBV28 and TRBJ1-3; D is possibly TRBD1 (5 bases). V lost 7 bases and J 2 bases, leaving 15 bases between the germline ends. Germline loops: CDR1 MDHEN, CDR2 SYDVKM. This CDR3 has 15 amino acids. The CDR3 protein is CASTRWRGAGNTIYF. The DNA of the CDR3 is TGTGCCAGCACCCGATGGAGGGGAGCTGGAAACACCATATATTTT.

This rearrangement joins TRBV5-4 to TRBJ1-2, with a possible D match to TRBD1 (6 bases). Per germline, CDR1 SGHNT and CDR2 YYREEE (reference sequence). The CDR3 consists of 14 residues. V lost 4 bases and J lost 5, with 15 bases in between. In DNA form, the CDR3 reads TGTGCCAGCAGCCCGGACAGTATAGGATATGGCTACACCTTC. Amino acid sequence: CASSPDSIGYGYTF.

The chain links TRBV28 to TRBJ2-1; unclear D gene. This CDR3 comprises 11 residues. Germline V gene sequence: CDR1 MDHEN, CDR2 SYDVKM. Trimming removed 7 bases from V and 10 bases from J, with 11 bases in between. CDR3 sequence (DNA): TGTGCCAGCAATCAGGTTGGCGAGCAGTTCTTC. It is translated as CASNQVGEQFF.

In this sample, this clone turned up a few times. The V gene is TRBV27, the J gene TRBJ1-1; D unresolved. The CDR3 runs to 12 residues. Per the germline V gene, CDR1 is MNHEY and CDR2 is SMNVEV (reference sequence). The ends were cut back, 7 bases at V and 4 bases at J, with 10 bases in the middle. CDR3 region: CASKQVGTEAFF. The CDR3 DNA is TGTGCCAGCAAGCAGGTGGGCACTGAAGCTTTCTTT.

The chain is built from TRBV24-1 and TRBJ2-3, with a possible D match to TRBD2 (5 bases). Germline V gene sequence: CDR1 KGHDR, CDR2 SFDVKD. Trimming pared 7 bases from V and 1 base from J, leaving 8 bases between. The CDR3 has 13 amino acids. In nucleotides, the CDR3 is TGTGCCACCAGGGACGGGGGCACAGATACGCAGTATTTT. Translated, it gives CATRDGGTDTQYF.

The J gene is TRBJ1-3, the V gene TRBV11-3; D possibly corresponds to TRBD1 (5 bases). Trimming shortened V by 0 bases and J by 1 base, and 7 bases separated the two germline ends. Per the germline V gene, CDR1 is SGHNT and CDR2 is YENEEA. The CDR3 totals 15 residues. This chain's CDR3 is CASSLEQGSGNTIYF. CDR3 bases: TGTGCCAGCAGCTTAGAGCAGGGTTCTGGAAACACCATATATTTT.

The gene calls are TRBV7-2 and TRBJ2-2, with D unclear. The CDR3 runs 15 residues. Germline assignment: CDR1 SGHTA and CDR2 FQGNSA. With 1 base removed from V and 2 bases from J, the gap between germline ends came to 8 bases. This chain's CDR3 is CASSLVAENTGELFF. The DNA for the CDR3 is TGTGCCAGCAGCTTAGTCGCAGAAAACACCGGGGAGCTGTTTTTT.

The rearrangement uses TRBV27 and TRBJ1-5; 11 nucleotides align to TRBD1. Germline lookup yields CDR1 MNHEY and CDR2 SMNVEV (reference sequence). The junction had 1 base not matched to a gene; V was cut back by 2 bases and J by 7 bases. The CDR3 spans 14 residues. The CDR3 loop is CASSLRDRGQPQHF. The CDR3 region has the DNA TGTGCCAGCAGTTTAAGGGACAGGGGGCAGCCCCAGCATTTT.

V usage is TRBV10-3 and J usage is TRBJ1-5; no definite D call. V gave up 7 bases and J gave up 0 bases, with 7 bases separating them. CDR1 is ENHRY and CDR2 is SYGVKD in the germline V gene. The CDR3 is made up of 13 amino acids. The CDR3 DNA sequence: TGTGCCATCACCCACAGTAGCAATCAGCCCCAGCATTTT. Protein sequence: CAITHSSNQPQHF.

The chain is built from TRBV28 and TRBJ2-7; a weak D match, TRBD2 (6 bases). The CDR3 sequence is 13 residues long. Germline V lookup: CDR1 MDHEN, CDR2 SYDVKM. The V end was cut by 5 bases, the J end by 4 bases, with 12 bases between. CDR3 in DNA: TGTGCCAGCAGTATGGGGGGAGGTTACGAGCAGTACTTC. It translates to CASSMGGGYEQYF.

The chain joins TRBV7-2 to TRBJ2-7; TRBD2 matches 11 bases. With V trimmed by 3 bases and J by 2 bases, 3 bases remained unmatched. CDR1 and CDR2 from the germline V gene are SGHTA and FQGNSA. This CDR3 has 15 amino acids. CDR3 sequence: CASSLGLAAAYEQYF. In DNA, the CDR3 is TGTGCCAGCAGCTTGGGACTAGCGGCAGCCTACGAGCAGTACTTC.

The rearrangement links TRBV6-5 to TRBJ2-1, with D hard to call. V shed 2 bases and J shed 7 bases, with 9 bases lying between them. CDR3 size: 13 residues. The germline gives CDR1 MNHEY, CDR2 SVGAGI. The CDR3 loop is CASSYDRVNEQFF. The CDR3 DNA reads as TGTGCCAGCAGTTACGACCGGGTGAATGAGCAGTTCTTC.

The V and J genes are TRBV28 and TRBJ2-1; D unresolved. Germline V gives CDR1 MDHEN, CDR2 SYDVKM. The CDR3 contains 10 residues. V dropped 6 bases and J dropped 7 bases, with 4 bases sitting between them. The CDR3 bases are TGTGCCAGCAGATCGAATGAGCAGTTCTTC. Its protein product is CASRSNEQFF.

CDR3 DNA: TGTGCCAGCAGCCACCTAAAAACTGCTAATGAGCAGTTCTTC. Encoded protein: CASSHLKTANEQFF. The chain uses TRBV11-2 and TRBJ2-1, with D uncertain. In germline, CDR1 is SGHAT, CDR2 FQNNGV. Trimming stripped 5 bases from V and 7 bases from J, with 15 bases between. CDR3 length: 14 amino acids. Filled out from reference TRBV11-2 and TRBJ2-1, the complete variable domain reads EAGVAQSPRYKIIEKRQSVAFWCNPISGHATLYWYQQILGQGPKLLIQFQNNGVVDDSQLPKDRFSAERLKGVDSTLKIQPAKLEDSAVYLCASSHLKTANEQFFGPGTRLTVL.

The sample holds one count of this clone. CDR3 protein: CASSQWTATSYEQYF. The DNA of the CDR3 is TGTGCCAGCAGCCAATGGACTGCTACTTCCTACGAGCAGTACTTC. This rearrangement joins TRBV3-1 (or the pseudogene TRBV3-2) to TRBJ2-7; possibly TRBD2 for D (5 bases). CDR3 length: 15 amino acids. V shed 2 bases and J shed 1 base, with 12 bases lying between them. The germline V gene has CDR1 LGHDT and CDR2 YNNKEL (reference sequence).

V is TRBV10-2 and J is TRBJ2-1; D might be TRBD2 (6 bases). Germline lookup yields CDR1 WSHSY and CDR2 SAAADI. V was trimmed by 8 bases and J by 7 bases, leaving 18 bases between them. The CDR3 is made up of 14 amino acids. The CDR3: CASVRGGSLNEQFF. The CDR3 coding sequence is TGCGCCAGCGTCCGTGGGGGGAGTCTGAATGAGCAGTTCTTC.

This rearrangement joins TRBV4-1 to TRBJ1-4; 9 positions match TRBD1. The CDR3 covers 18 residues. V was clipped by 4 bases and J by 8 bases; unmatched bases: 17. The germline CDR1 and CDR2 sequences are MGHRA and YSYEKL. The CDR3 region is CASSLLPGLDRGREKLFF. In DNA form, the CDR3 reads TGCGCCAGCAGCCTTCTCCCCGGGTTGGACAGGGGAAGGGAAAAACTGTTTTTT.

The CDR3 sequence is CASSPIGGLREQYF. In DNA, the CDR3 is TGTGCCAGCTCACCGATAGGGGGCCTTCGCGAGCAGTACTTC. V is TRBV18 and J is TRBJ2-7; TRBD1 agrees at 7 bases. The germline CDR1 and CDR2 sequences are KGHSH and LQKENI. The CDR3 totals 14 residues. V was pared by 3 bases and J by 6 bases, with 8 bases of the junction left unmatched.